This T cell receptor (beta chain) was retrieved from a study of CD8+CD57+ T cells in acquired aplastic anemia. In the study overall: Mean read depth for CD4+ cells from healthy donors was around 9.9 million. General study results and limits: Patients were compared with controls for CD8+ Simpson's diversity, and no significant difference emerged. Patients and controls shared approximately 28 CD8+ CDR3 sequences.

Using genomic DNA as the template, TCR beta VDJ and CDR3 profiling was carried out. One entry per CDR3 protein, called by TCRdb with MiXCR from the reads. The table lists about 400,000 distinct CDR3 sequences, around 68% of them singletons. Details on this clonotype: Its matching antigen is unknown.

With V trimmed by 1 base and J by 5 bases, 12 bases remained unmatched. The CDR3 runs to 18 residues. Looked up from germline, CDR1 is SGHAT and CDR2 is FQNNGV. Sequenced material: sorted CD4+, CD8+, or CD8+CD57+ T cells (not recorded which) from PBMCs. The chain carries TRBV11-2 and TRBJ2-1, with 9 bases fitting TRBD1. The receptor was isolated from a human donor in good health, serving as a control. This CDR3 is CASSLGRLGTGKNNEQFF. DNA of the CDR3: TGTGCCAGCAGCTTAGGGAGGCTGGGGACAGGGAAGAACAATGAGCAGTTCTTC.